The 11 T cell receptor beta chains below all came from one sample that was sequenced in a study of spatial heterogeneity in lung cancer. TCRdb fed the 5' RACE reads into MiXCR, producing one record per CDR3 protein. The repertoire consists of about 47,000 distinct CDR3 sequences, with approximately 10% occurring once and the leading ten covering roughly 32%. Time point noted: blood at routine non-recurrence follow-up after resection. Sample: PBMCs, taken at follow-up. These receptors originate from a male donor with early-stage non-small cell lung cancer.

DNA of the CDR3: TGTGCCAGCAGCTTGAGTGTGGGTAGCAATCAGCCCCAGCATTTT. It is translated as CASSLSVGSNQPQHF. This chain uses TRBV5-6 with TRBJ1-5; D gene unclear. CDR1 SGHDT and CDR2 YYEEEE come from the germline V gene. V lost 1 base and J lost 0, with 8 bases in between. The CDR3 is made up of 15 amino acids.

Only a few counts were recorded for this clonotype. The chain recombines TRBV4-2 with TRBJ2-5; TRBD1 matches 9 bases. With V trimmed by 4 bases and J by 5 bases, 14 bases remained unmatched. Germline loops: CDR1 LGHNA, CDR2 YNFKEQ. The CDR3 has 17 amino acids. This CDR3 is CASSPRTETGGGETQYF. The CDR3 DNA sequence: TGTGCCAGCAGCCCCAGAACCGAGACAGGGGGTGGGGAGACCCAGTACTTC.

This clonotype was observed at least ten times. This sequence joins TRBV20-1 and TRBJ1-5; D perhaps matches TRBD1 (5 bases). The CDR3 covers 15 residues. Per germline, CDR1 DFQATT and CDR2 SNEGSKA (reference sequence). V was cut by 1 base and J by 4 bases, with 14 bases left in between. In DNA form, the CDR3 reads TGCAGTGCTAGAGGCCCCGACAGTCCAAATCAGCCCCAGCATTTT. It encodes CSARGPDSPNQPQHF.

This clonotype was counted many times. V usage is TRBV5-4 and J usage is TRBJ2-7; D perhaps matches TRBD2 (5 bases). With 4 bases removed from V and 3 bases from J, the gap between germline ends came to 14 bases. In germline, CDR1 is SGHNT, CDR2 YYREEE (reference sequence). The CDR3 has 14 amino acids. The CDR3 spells CASSPRRGNYEQYF. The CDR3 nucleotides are TGTGCCAGCAGCCCACGACGGGGAAACTACGAGCAGTACTTC.

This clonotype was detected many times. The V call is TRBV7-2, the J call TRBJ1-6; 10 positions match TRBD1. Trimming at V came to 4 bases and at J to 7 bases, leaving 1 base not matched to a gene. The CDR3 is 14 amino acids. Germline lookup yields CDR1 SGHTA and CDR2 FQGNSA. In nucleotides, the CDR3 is TGTGCCAGCAGCTGGGGACAGGGGAATTCACCCCTCCACTTT. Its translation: CASSWGQGNSPLHF.

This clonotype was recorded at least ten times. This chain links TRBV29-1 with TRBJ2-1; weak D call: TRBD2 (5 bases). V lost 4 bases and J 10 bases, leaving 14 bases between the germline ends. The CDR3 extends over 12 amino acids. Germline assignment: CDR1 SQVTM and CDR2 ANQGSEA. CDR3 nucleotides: TGCAGCGTTGCCGCCTACCGGGGAGAGCAGTTCTTC. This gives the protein CSVAAYRGEQFF.

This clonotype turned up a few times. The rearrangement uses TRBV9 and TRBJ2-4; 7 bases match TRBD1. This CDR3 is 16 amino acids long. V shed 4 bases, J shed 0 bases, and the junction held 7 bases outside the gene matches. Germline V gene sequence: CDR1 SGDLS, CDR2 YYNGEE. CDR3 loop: CASSPWDSVAKNIQYF. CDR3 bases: TGTGCCAGCAGCCCCTGGGACAGTGTAGCCAAAAACATTCAGTACTTC.

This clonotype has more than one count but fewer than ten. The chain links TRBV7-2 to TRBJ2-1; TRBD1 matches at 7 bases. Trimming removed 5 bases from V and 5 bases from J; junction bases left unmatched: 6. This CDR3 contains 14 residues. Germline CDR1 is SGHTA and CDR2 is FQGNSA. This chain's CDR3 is CASSRRDSNNEQFF. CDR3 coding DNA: TGTGCCAGCAGCCGCCGGGACAGTAACAATGAGCAGTTCTTC. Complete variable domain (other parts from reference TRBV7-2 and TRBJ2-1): GAGVSQSPSNKVTEKGKDVELRCDPISGHTALYWYRQSLGQGLEFLIYFQGNSAPDKSGLPSDRFSAERTGGSVSTLTIQRTQQEDSAVYLCASSRRDSNNEQFFGPGTRLTVL.

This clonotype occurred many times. CDR3 DNA sequence: TGTGCCTGGAGGGGTTCCAGGAACACTGAAGCTTTCTTT. As protein: CAWRGSRNTEAFF. J is TRBJ1-1 and V is TRBV30; no firm D call. V gave up 3 bases and J gave up 1 base, with 9 bases separating them. In germline, CDR1 is GTSNPN, CDR2 SVGIG (reference sequence). CDR3 length equals 13 residues.

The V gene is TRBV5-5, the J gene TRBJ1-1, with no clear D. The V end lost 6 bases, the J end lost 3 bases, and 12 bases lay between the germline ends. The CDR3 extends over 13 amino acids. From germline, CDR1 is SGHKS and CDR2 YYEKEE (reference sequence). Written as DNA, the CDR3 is TGTGCCAGCACCGACCTGGTAGACACTGAAGCTTTCTTT. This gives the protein CASTDLVDTEAFF.

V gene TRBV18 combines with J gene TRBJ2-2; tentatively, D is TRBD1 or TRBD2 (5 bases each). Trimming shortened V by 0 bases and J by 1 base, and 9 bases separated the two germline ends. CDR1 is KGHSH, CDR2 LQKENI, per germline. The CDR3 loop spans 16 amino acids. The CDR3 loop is CASSPPGTVNTGELFF. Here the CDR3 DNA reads TGTGCCAGCTCACCACCAGGGACGGTGAACACCGGGGAGCTGTTTTTT. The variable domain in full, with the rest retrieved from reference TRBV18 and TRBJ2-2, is NAGVMQNPRHLVRRRGQEARLRCSPMKGHSHVYWYRQLPEEGLKFMVYLQKENIIDESGMPKERFSAEFPKEGPSILRIQQVVRGDSAAYFCASSPPGTVNTGELFFGEGSRLTVL.